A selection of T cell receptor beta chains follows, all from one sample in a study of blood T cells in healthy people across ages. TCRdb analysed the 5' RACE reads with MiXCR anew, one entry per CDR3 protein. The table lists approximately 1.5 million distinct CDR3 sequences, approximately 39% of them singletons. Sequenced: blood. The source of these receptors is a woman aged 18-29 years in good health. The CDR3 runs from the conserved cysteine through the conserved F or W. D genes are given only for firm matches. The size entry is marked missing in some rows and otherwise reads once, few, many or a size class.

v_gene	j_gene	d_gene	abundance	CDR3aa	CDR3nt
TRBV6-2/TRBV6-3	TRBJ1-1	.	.	CASSHSLGETEAFF	TGTGCCAGCAGCCACTCCCTAGGGGAGACTGAAGCTTTCTTT
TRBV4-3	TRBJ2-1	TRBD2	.	CASSQALAGMENEQFF	TGCGCCAGCAGCCAAGCCCTAGCGGGTATGGAGAATGAGCAGTTCTTC
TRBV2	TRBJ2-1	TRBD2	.	CASSPKSASGKNEQFF	TGTGCCAGCAGCCCCAAGTCGGCTAGCGGGAAGAATGAGCAGTTCTTC
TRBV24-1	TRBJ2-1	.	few	CATSDSVARSYNEQFF	TGTGCCACCAGTGATTCTGTAGCGCGAAGTTACAATGAGCAGTTCTTC
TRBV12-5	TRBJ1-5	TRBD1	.	CASGLDPLTGGGQPQHF	TGTGCTAGTGGTTTGGATCCACTTACAGGGGGCGGTCAGCCCCAGCATTTT
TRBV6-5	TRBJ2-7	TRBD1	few	CASSYPGTGVEQYF	TGTGCCAGCAGTTACCCGGGGACAGGGGTTGAGCAGTACTTC
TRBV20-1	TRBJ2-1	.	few	CSASLHGSYNEQFF	TGCAGTGCTAGTTTGCACGGCTCCTACAATGAGCAGTTCTTC
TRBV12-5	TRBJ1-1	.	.	CASGLVLVRENAEAFF	TGTGCTAGTGGTTTGGTACTCGTACGGGAGAACGCTGAAGCTTTCTTT
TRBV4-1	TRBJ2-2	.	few	CASSLTGMTGELFF	TGCGCCAGCAGCCTTACAGGGATGACCGGGGAGCTGTTTTTT
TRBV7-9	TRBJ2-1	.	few	CASSFPQGEEQFF	TGTGCCAGCAGCTTCCCCCAGGGCGAGGAGCAGTTCTTC
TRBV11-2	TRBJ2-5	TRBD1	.	CASSLGLGQGASNEQYF	TGTGCCAGCAGCTTAGGTTTGGGACAGGGGGCATCAAATGAGCAGTACTTC
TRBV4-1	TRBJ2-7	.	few	CASSQGFGPSRGNEQYF	TGCGCCAGCAGCCAAGGTTTCGGACCCTCAAGGGGCAATGAGCAGTACTTC
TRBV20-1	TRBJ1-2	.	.	CSAYRDSYGYTF	TGCAGTGCTTACAGGGATAGCTATGGCTACACCTTC
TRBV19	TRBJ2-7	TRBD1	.	CASSIGDRGSYEQYF	TGTGCCAGTAGTATAGGGGACAGGGGTTCCTACGAGCAGTACTTC
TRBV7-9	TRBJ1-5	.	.	CASSSSERGNNQPQHF	TGTGCCAGCAGCTCCAGTGAAAGGGGGAACAATCAGCCCCAGCATTTT
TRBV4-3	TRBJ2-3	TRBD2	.	CASSSGLARGTATQYF	TGCGCCAGCAGCTCAGGACTAGCGAGAGGCACAGCTACGCAGTATTTT
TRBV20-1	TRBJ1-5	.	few	CSARESNQPQHF	TGCAGTGCTAGAGAGAGCAATCAGCCCCAGCATTTT
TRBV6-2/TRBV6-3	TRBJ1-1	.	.	CASSTITGTDEAFF	TGTGCCAGCAGTACTATTACAGGGACCGATGAAGCTTTCTTT
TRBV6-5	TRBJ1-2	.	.	CASTPKARGGGYTF	TGTGCCAGCACTCCTAAGGCCAGGGGAGGAGGCTACACCTTC
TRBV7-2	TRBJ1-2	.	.	CASSLMVAAYGYTF	TGTGCCAGCAGCTTAATGGTCGCAGCTTATGGCTACACCTTC
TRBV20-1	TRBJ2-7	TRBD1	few	CSTLDRGGHEQYF	TGCAGTACTTTGGACAGGGGTGGCCACGAGCAGTACTTC
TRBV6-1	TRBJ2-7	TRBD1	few	CASSSRDRGPYEQYF	TGTGCCAGCAGTAGCCGGGACAGGGGACCTTACGAGCAGTACTTC
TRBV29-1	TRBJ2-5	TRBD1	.	CSVTQGALETQYF	TGCAGCGTTACACAGGGGGCCTTGGAGACCCAGTACTTC
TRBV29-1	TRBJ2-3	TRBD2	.	CSVEGVLAADTQYF	TGCAGCGTTGAAGGAGTTCTAGCGGCAGATACGCAGTATTTT
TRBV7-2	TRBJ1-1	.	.	CASSWWDPGTEAFF	TGTGCCAGCAGCTGGTGGGACCCGGGCACTGAAGCTTTCTTT
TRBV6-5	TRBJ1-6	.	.	CASSSPGTDSPLHF	TGTGCCAGCAGTTCCCCCGGAACGGATTCACCCCTCCACTTT
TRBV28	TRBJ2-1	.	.	CASSLTTRGNEQFF	TGTGCCAGCAGCCTGACCACCCGGGGGAATGAGCAGTTCTTC
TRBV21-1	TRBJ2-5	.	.	CASSTRTQYF	TGTGCCAGCAGCACCAGGACCCAGTACTTC
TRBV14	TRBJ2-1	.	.	CASSQDSRGRGEWFF	TGTGCCAGCAGCCAAGATTCACGGGGGAGAGGAGAGTGGTTCTTC
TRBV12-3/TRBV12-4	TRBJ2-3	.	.	CASSYPLDRFIADTQYF	TGTGCCAGCAGTTACCCCCTGGACCGGTTTATCGCAGATACGCAGTATTTT
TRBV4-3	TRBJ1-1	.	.	CASSQVFRNTEAFF	TGCGCCAGCAGCCAAGTTTTCCGGAACACTGAAGCTTTCTTT
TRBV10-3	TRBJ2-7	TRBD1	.	CAIRGQGENEQYF	TGTGCCATCAGGGGACAGGGGGAGAACGAGCAGTACTTC
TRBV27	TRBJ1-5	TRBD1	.	CASSQQGANQPQHF	TGTGCCAGCAGTCAACAGGGGGCGAATCAGCCCCAGCATTTT
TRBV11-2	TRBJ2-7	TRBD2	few	CASSQTPGLAENEQYF	TGTGCCAGCAGCCAGACTCCGGGACTAGCGGAAAATGAGCAGTACTTC
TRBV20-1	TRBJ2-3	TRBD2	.	CSASRGGANTQYF	TGCAGTGCTAGTCGCGGGGGGGCAAATACGCAGTATTTT
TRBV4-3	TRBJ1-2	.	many	CASSQEIPDLNYGYTF	TGCGCCAGCAGCCAAGAGATACCGGATCTCAACTATGGCTACACCTTC
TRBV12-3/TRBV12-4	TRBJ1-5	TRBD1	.	CASSLIGQVDNQPQHF	TGTGCCAGCAGTTTGATCGGACAGGTGGACAATCAGCCCCAGCATTTT
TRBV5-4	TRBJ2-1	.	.	CASSLVGGAGSSYNEQFF	TGTGCCAGCAGCTTGGTTGGAGGGGCCGGGAGCTCCTACAATGAGCAGTTCTTC
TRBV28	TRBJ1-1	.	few	CASSFASLNTEAFF	TGTGCCAGCAGTTTCGCAAGTCTGAACACTGAAGCTTTCTTT
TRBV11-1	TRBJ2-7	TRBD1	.	CASSFLLTGSYEQYF	TGTGCCAGCAGCTTCCTACTGACAGGGTCCTACGAGCAGTACTTC
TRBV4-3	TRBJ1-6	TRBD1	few	CASSQGLEQGANSPLHF	TGCGCCAGCAGCCAAGGACTTGAACAGGGGGCAAATTCACCCCTCCACTTT
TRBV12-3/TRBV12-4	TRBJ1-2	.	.	CASSITSGIYGYTF	TGTGCCAGCAGTATTACATCCGGAATCTATGGCTACACCTTC
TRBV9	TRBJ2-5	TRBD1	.	CASSASTGTGISRQETQYF	TGTGCCAGCAGCGCTTCCACCGGGACAGGGATTTCGCGGCAAGAGACCCAGTACTTC
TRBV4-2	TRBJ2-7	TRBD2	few	CASSQETSGYYEQYF	TGTGCCAGCAGCCAAGAAACTAGCGGCTACTACGAGCAGTACTTC
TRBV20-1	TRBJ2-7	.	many	CSASSGEPYEQYF	TGCAGTGCTAGTTCCGGAGAACCCTACGAGCAGTACTTC
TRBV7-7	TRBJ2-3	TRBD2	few	CANSDPGTSGLSTDTQYF	TGTGCTAACTCAGACCCCGGGACTAGCGGGCTTAGCACAGATACGCAGTATTTT
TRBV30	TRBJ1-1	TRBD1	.	CALRGLNTGAFF	TGTGCCCTCAGGGGGTTGAACACTGGAGCTTTCTTT
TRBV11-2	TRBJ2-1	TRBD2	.	CASSSRTSGQEQFF	TGTGCCAGCAGCTCGCGGACTAGCGGGCAAGAGCAGTTCTTC
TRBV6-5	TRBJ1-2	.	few	CASCRGGGLNYGYTF	TGTGCCAGCTGCCGGGGAGGAGGTCTTAACTATGGCTACACCTTC
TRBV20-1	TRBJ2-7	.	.	CSAARESHEQYF	TGCAGTGCTGCCAGGGAATCCCACGAGCAGTACTTC
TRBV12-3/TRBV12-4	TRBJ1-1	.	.	CASRITQNTEAFF	TGTGCCAGCAGAATTACTCAGAACACTGAAGCTTTCTTT